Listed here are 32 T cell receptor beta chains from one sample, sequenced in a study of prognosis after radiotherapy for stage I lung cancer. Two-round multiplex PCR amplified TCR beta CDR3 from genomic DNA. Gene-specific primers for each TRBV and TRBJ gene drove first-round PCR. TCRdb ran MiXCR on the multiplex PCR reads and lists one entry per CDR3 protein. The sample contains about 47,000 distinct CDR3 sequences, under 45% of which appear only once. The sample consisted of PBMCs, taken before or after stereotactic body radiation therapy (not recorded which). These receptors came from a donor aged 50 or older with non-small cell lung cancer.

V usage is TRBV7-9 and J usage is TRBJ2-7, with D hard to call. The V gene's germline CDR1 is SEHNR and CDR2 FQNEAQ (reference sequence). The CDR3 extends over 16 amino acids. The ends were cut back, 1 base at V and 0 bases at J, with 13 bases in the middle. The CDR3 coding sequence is TGTGCCAGCAGCTTAGAAGAACAGCCTTTCTCCTACGAGCAGTACTTC. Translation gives CASSLEEQPFSYEQYF.

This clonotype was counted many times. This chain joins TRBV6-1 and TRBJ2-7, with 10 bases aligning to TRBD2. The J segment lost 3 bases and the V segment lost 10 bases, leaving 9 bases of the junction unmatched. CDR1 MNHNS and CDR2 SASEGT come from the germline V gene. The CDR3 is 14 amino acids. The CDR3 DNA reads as TGTGCCACAAGTTTCCGGACTAGCGGCTACGAGCAGTACTTC. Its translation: CATSFRTSGYEQYF.

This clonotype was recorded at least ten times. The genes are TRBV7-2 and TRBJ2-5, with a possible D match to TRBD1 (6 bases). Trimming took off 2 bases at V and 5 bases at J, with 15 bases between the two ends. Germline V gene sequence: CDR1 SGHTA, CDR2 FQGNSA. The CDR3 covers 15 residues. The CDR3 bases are TGTGCCAGCAGCTTAACCCGGACAGCGAGCGAGACCCAGTACTTC. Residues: CASSLTRTASETQYF.

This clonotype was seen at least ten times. The CDR3, as DNA: TGTGCCAGCAGCGTTAGCGGCCGCACAGATACGCAGTATTTT. It codes for CASSVSGRTDTQYF. The rearrangement joins TRBV9 to TRBJ2-3; TRBD2 might be the D (6 bases). Trimming removed 2 bases at V and 1 base at J, with 8 bases between. There are 14 residues in the CDR3. Germline lookup yields CDR1 SGDLS and CDR2 YYNGEE.

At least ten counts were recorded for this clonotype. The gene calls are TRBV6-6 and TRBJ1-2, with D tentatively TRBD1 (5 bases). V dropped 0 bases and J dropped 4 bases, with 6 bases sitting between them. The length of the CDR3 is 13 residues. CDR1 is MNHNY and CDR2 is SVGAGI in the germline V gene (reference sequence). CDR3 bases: TGTGCCAGCAGTTACTCGGGACTCTATGGCTACACCTTC. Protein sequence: CASSYSGLYGYTF.

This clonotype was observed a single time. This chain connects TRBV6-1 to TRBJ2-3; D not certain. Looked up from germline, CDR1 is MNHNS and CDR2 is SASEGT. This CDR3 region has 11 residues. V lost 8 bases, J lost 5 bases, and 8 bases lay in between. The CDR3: CASFYVDTQYF. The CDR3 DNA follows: TGTGCCAGCTTTTACGTAGATACGCAGTATTTT.

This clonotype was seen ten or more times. CDR3 amino acids: CASSPGGGYTDTQYF. CDR3 DNA sequence: TGTGCCAGCAGCCCCGGGGGGGGATACACAGATACGCAGTATTTT. V is TRBV5-6 and J is TRBJ2-3, with 8 positions matching TRBD2. CDR3 length: 15 amino acids. Germline V CDR1 and CDR2: SGHDT, YYEEEE. Trimming removed 4 bases from V and 2 bases from J; junction bases left unmatched: 6.

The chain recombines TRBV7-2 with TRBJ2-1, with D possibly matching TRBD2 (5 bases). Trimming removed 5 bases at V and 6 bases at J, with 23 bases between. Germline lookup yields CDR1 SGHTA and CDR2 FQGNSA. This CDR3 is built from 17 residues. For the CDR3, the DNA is TGTGCCAGCAGCCCACCCTTCTTTTCTGGAGGACTCAATGAGCAGTTCTTC. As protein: CASSPPFFSGGLNEQFF.

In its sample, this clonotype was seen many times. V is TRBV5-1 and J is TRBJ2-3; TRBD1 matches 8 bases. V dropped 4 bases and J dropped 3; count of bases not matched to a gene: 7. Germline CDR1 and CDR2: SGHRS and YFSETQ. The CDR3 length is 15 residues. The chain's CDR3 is CASSVGTGATDTQYF. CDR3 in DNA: TGCGCCAGCAGCGTAGGGACAGGTGCGACAGATACGCAGTATTTT.

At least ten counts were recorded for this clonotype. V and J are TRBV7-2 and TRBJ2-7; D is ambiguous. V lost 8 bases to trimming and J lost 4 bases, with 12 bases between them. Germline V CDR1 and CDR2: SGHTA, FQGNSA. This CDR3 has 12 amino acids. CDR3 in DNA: TGTGCCAGCTCTCCGCAGACTTACGAGCAGTACTTC. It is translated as CASSPQTYEQYF.

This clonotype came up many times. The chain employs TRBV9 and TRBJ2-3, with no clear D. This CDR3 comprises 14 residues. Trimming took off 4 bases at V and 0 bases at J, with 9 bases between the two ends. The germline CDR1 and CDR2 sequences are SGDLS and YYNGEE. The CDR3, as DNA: TGTGCCAGCAGCCCTCGGACCAGCACAGATACGCAGTATTTT. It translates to CASSPRTSTDTQYF.

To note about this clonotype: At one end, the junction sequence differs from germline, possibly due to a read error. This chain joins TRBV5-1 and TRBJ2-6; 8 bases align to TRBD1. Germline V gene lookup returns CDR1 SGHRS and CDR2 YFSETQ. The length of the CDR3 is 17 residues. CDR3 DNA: TGCGCCAGCAGCTTGTTCATCCAGGGGGCTGGTGCCAACGTCCTGACTTTC. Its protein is CASSLFIQGAGANVLTF.

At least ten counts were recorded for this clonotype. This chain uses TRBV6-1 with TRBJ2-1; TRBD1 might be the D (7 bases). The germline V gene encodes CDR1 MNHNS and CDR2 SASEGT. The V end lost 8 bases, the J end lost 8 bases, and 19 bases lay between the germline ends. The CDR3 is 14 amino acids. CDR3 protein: CASVPGGRGYEQFF. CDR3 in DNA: TGTGCCAGCGTTCCAGGGGGGAGAGGTTATGAGCAGTTCTTC.

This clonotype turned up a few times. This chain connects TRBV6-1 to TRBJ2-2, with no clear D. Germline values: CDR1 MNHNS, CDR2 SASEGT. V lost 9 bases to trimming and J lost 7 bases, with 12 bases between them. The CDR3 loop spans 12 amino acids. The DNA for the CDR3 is TGTGCCAGTACCCCGAGTGTCGGGGAGCTGTTTTTT. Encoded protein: CASTPSVGELFF.

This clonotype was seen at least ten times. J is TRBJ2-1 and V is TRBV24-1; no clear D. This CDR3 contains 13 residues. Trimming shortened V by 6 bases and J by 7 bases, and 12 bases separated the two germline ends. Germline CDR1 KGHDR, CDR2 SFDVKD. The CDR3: CATSSLAVNEQFF. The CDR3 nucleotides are TGTGCCACCAGTAGCCTCGCGGTGAATGAGCAGTTCTTC.

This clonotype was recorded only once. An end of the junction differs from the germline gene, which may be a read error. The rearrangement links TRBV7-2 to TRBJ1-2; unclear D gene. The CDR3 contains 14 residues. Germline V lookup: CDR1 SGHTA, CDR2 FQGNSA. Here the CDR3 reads CASTITPDLYGYKF. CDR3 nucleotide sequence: TGTGCCAGCACCATCACGCCCGATCTCTATGGCTACAAATTC.

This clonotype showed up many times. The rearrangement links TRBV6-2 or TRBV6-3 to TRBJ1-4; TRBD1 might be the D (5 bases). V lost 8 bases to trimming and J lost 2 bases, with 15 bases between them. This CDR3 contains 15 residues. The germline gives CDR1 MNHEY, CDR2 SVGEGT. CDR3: CASRSRTPTNEKLFF. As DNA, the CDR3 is TGTGCCAGCCGGTCAAGGACACCCACTAATGAAAAACTGTTTTTT.

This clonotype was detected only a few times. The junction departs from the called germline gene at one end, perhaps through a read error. The DNA of the CDR3 is TGCAGTTCTAGGGATGGACGGGGAAACTATGGCTACACCTTC. Its protein is CSSRDGRGNYGYTF. The chain uses TRBV20-1 and TRBJ1-2; D call uncertain. CDR3 length: 14 residues. Germline loops: CDR1 DFQATT, CDR2 SNEGSKA (reference sequence).

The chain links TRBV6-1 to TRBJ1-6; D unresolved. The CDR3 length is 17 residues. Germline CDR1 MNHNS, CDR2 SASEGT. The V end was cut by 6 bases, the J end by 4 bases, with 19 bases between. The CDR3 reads CASRFRVGSRYNSPLHF. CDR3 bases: TGTGCCAGCAGGTTCCGCGTAGGATCCCGATATAATTCACCCCTCCACTTT.

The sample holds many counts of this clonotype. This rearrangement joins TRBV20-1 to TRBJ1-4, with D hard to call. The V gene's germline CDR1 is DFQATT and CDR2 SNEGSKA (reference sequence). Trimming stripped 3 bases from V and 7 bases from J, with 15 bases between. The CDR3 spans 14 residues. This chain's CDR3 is CSASNRRTVEKLFF. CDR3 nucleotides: TGCAGTGCTAGCAACCGGAGGACCGTTGAAAAACTGTTTTTT.

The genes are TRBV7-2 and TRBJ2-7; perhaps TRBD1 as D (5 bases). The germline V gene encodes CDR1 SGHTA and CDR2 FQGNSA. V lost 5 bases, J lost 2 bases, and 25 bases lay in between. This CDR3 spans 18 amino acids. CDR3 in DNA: TGTGCCAGCAGCACCGAAGTCGATGTTTCCCAGGGCGCCTACGAGCAGTACTTC. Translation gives CASSTEVDVSQGAYEQYF.

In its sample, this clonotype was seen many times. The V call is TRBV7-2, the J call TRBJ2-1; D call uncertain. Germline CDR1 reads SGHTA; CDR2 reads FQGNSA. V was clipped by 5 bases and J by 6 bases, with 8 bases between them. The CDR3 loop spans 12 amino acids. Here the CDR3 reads CASSGGRNEQFF. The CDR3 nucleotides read TGTGCCAGCAGCGGCGGACGCAATGAGCAGTTCTTC.

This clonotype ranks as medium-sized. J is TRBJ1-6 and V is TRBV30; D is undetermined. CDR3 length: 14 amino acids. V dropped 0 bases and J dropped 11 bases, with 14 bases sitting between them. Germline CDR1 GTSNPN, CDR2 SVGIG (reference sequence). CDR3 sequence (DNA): TGTGCCTGGAGTGTATTGGTCCGTTCGGCACCCCTCCACTTT. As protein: CAWSVLVRSAPLHF.

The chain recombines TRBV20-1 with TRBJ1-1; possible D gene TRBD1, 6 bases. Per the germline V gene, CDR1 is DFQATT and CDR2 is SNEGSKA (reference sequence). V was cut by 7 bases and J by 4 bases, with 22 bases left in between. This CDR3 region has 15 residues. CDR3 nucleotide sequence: TGCAGTGGGGATATGGGAGGGGGAGGTTCCACTGAAGCTTTCTTT. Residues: CSGDMGGGGSTEAFF.

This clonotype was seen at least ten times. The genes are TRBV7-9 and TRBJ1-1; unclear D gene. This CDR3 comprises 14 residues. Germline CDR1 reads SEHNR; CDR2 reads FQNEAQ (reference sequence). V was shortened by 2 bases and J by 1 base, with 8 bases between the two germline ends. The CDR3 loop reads CASSLTTGNTEAFF. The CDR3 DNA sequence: TGTGCCAGCAGCTTAACGACTGGGAACACTGAAGCTTTCTTT.

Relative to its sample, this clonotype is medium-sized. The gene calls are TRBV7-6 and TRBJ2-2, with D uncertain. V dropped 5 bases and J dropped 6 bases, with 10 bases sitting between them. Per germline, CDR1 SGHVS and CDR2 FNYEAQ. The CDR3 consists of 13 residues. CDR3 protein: CASSPDGSGELFF. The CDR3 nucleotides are TGTGCCAGCAGCCCCGATGGGTCCGGGGAGCTGTTTTTT.

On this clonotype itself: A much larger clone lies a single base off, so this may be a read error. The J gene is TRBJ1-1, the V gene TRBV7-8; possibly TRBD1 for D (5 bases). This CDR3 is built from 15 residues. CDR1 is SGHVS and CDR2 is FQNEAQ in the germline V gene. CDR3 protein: CTSHLLRGRNPEAFF. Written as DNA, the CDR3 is TGTACCAGCCATTTACTAAGGGGAAGGAACCCTGAAGCTTTCTTT. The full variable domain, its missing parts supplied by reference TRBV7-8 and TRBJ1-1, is GAGVSQSPRYKVAKRGQDVALRCDPISGHVSLFWYQQALGQGPEFLTYFQNEAQLDKSGLPSDRFFAERPEGSVSTLKIQRTQQEDSAVYLCTSHLLRGRNPEAFFGQGTRLTVV.

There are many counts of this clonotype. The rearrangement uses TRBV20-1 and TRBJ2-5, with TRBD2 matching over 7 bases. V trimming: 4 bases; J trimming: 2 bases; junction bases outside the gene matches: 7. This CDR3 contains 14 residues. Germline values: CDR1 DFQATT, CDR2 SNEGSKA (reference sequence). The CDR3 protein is CSAIDSGLQETQYF. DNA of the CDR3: TGCAGTGCTATCGATTCGGGACTACAAGAGACCCAGTACTTC.

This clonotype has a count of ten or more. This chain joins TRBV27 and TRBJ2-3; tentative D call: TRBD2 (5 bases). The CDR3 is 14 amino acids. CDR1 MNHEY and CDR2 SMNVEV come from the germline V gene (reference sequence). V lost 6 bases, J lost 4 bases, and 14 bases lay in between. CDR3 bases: TGTGCCAGCAGACTCATTCCGGGGTCAGATACGCAGTATTTT. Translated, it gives CASRLIPGSDTQYF.

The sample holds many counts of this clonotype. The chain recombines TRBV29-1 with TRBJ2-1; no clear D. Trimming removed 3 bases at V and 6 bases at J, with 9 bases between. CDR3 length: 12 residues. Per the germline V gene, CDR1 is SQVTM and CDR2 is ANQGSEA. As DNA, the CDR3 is TGCAGCGTTGACGGATACTCCAATGAGCAGTTCTTC. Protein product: CSVDGYSNEQFF.

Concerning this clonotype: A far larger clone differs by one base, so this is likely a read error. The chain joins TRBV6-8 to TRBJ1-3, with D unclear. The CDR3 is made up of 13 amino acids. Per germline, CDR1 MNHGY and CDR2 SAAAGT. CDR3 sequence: CSSSYGVGNTIYF. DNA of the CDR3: TGTTCCAGCAGTTACGGGGTTGGAAACACCATATATTTT.

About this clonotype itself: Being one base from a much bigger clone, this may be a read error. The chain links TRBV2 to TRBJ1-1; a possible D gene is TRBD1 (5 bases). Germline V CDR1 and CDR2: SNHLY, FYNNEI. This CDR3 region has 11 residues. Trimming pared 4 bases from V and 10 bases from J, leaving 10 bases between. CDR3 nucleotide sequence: TGTGCCAGCAGTGTCATGGGGGGAGCTTTCTTT. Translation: CASSVMGGAFF.